A single sample gave rise to the 13 T cell receptor beta chains below, sequenced in a study of cytomegalovirus exposure and HLA in healthy donors. The PCR made use of 60 Vbeta and 13 Jbeta primers. The assay was immunoSEQ multiplex PCR, and TCRdb's table has in-frame clones only and misses some. The repertoire includes over 150,000 clones, over 60% of them detected once, and under 3.5% sits in the top ten. Source material: PBMCs. These TCRs come from a young woman in good health and CMV-seronegative.

This chain's CDR3 is CASSASGRVNSPLHF. The CDR3 DNA reads TGTGCCAGCAGTGCATCCGGGAGAGTTAATTCACCCCTCCACTTT. This rearrangement joins TRBV6-1 to TRBJ1-6, with D unclear. This CDR3 spans 15 amino acids. CDR1 is MNHNS and CDR2 is SASEGT in the germline V gene. Between the trimmed V and J ends, which lost 4 bases and 6 bases, there was a span of 13 bases.

The chain joins TRBV7-8 to TRBJ2-7; 8 bases are shared with TRBD1. The J segment lost 6 bases and the V segment lost 4 bases, leaving 14 bases of the junction unmatched. The CDR3 has 16 amino acids. Germline CDR1 and CDR2: SGHVS and FQNEAQ. Here the CDR3 DNA reads TGTGCCAGCAGCTCGAGGCAGGGGGCCTTTTCTTTCGAGCAGTACTTC. This codes for CASSSRQGAFSFEQYF.

CDR3: CASSLVGSLNTEAFF. The CDR3 DNA reads TGTGCCAGCAGCTTAGTTGGCAGTTTGAACACTGAAGCTTTCTTT. The V gene is TRBV7-9, the J gene TRBJ1-1; D uncertain. Germline V CDR1 and CDR2: SEHNR, FQNEAQ (reference sequence). V lost 1 base, J lost 0 bases, and 9 bases lay in between. CDR3 length: 15 residues.

This sequence joins TRBV20-1 and TRBJ2-1; a weak D match, TRBD2 (6 bases). The CDR3 spans 11 residues. V gave up 4 bases and J gave up 8 bases, with 9 bases separating them. Germline V gives CDR1 DFQATT, CDR2 SNEGSKA (reference sequence). Here the CDR3 DNA reads TGCAGTGCTACGGAGGGATATGAGCAGTTCTTC. Translating gives CSATEGYEQFF.

The rearrangement joins TRBV30 to TRBJ1-1, with 7 bases that match TRBD1. Germline V gives CDR1 GTSNPN, CDR2 SVGIG (reference sequence). The CDR3 is made up of 14 amino acids. V shed 0 bases and J 5 bases; nucleotides not matched to a gene: 6. CDR3 nucleotide sequence: TGTGCCTGGAGTGTGGCAGGGGGGAGTACTGAAGCTTTCTTT. Amino acid sequence: CAWSVAGGSTEAFF. The full variable domain, with the rest looked up from reference TRBV30 and TRBJ1-1, is SQTIHQWPATLVQPVGSPLSLECTVEGTSNPNLYWYRQAAGRGLQLLFYSVGIGQISSEVPQNLSASRPQDRQFILSSKKLLLSDSGFYLCAWSVAGGSTEAFFGQGTRLTVV.

This rearrangement joins TRBV19 to TRBJ2-2, with a possible D match to TRBD1 (5 bases). Germline-derived CDR1 and CDR2 are LNHDA and SQIVND (reference sequence). Trimming removed 7 bases at V and 6 bases at J, with 6 bases between. The CDR3 is 11 amino acids. The CDR3 DNA reads TGTGCCAGTATAGGGGCCGGGGAGCTGTTTTTT. This sequence encodes CASIGAGELFF. The full variable domain, rest sourced from reference TRBV19 and TRBJ2-2, is DGGITQSPKYLFRKEGQNVTLSCEQNLNHDAMYWYRQDPGQGLRLIYYSQIVNDFQKGDIAEGYSVSREKKESFPLTVTSAQKNPTAFYLCASIGAGELFFGEGSRLTVL.

DNA for the CDR3: TGTGCCAGCTCTTCATCAGGGAATTCACCCCTCCACTTT. This gives the protein CASSSSGNSPLHF. The chain has TRBV18 and TRBJ1-6; a possible D gene is TRBD1 (5 bases). The CDR3 extends over 13 amino acids. Germline CDR1 and CDR2: KGHSH and LQKENI. Trimming cost V 6 bases and J 7 bases, with 10 bases left between them.

This clone was detected once. CDR3 nucleotides: TGCGCCAGCAGCTTGCGACAGAGAAACACTGAAGCTTTCTTT. Translated: CASSLRQRNTEAFF. This chain uses TRBV5-1 with TRBJ1-1, with a possible D match to TRBD1 (5 bases). The germline CDR1 and CDR2 sequences are SGHRS and YFSETQ. V shed 1 base and J shed 2 bases, with 9 bases lying between them. There are 14 residues in the CDR3. The variable domain in full, completed from reference TRBV5-1 and TRBJ1-1, reads KAGVTQTPRYLIKTRGQQVTLSCSPISGHRSVSWYQQTPGQGLQFLFEYFSETQRNKGNFPGRFSGRQFSNSRSEMNVSTLELGDSALYLCASSLRQRNTEAFFGQGTRLTVV.

This rearrangement joins TRBV4-3 to TRBJ2-3; D might be TRBD2 (5 bases). Germline V gene lookup returns CDR1 LGHNA and CDR2 YSLEER. CDR3 length: 16 amino acids. V gave up 0 bases and J gave up 2 bases, with 12 bases separating them. The CDR3 is CASSQDARDATDTQYF. For the CDR3, the DNA is TGCGCCAGCAGCCAAGATGCTCGGGATGCCACAGATACGCAGTATTTT.

The chain is built from TRBV29-1 and TRBJ1-1, with a weak D call TRBD1 (5 bases). The CDR3 is made up of 13 amino acids. Per germline, CDR1 SQVTM and CDR2 ANQGSEA. V dropped 7 bases and J dropped 1 base, with 13 bases sitting between them. The CDR3 DNA sequence: TGCAGCGGTCAACAGGTGGCGAACACTGAAGCTTTCTTT. This encodes CSGQQVANTEAFF.

This clone was observed a handful of times. V gene TRBV28 combines with J gene TRBJ1-2, with D unresolved. Trimming took off 1 base at V and 1 base at J, with 7 bases between the two ends. The CDR3 has 14 residues. Germline loops: CDR1 MDHEN, CDR2 SYDVKM. The CDR3 protein is CASSLSDINYGYTF. CDR3 bases: TGTGCCAGCAGTTTATCCGACATTAACTATGGCTACACCTTC.

This clone is a singleton in its sample. The genes are TRBV28 and TRBJ1-5; TRBD1 might be the D (5 bases). V was pared by 3 bases and J by 12 bases, with 12 bases between. The CDR3 covers 12 residues. CDR1 and CDR2 from the germline V gene are MDHEN and SYDVKM. For the CDR3, the DNA is TGTGCCAGCAGTTTGACAGCCGTTCTCCAGCATTTT. Encoded protein: CASSLTAVLQHF.

This clone was seen a handful of times. The chain couples TRBV4-3 to TRBJ2-5, with TRBD2 identical over 9 bases. Germline V gene sequence: CDR1 LGHNA, CDR2 YSLEER. With V trimmed by 4 bases and J by 4 bases, 4 bases remained unmatched. CDR3 length equals 14 residues. Here the CDR3 reads CASSRRLAAETQYF. The CDR3 nucleotides are TGCGCCAGCAGCCGTCGACTAGCGGCAGAGACCCAGTACTTC.